The 7 T cell receptor beta chains presented below share a single source sample, sequenced in a study of blood T cell repertoires in COVID-19. The repertoire was sequenced with immunoSEQ multiplex PCR; TCRdb's copy has only in-frame clones and lacks some. The sample records 250,000 to 350,000 clones, approximately 90% being singletons. Sequenced material: peripheral blood. The origin of the receptors is a man aged 18 to 30 with active or convalescent COVID-19.

The rearrangement links TRBV7-3 to TRBJ2-1, with 11 bases identical to TRBD2. Germline V CDR1 and CDR2: SGHTA, FQGTGA. Trimming removed 5 bases from V and 4 bases from J; junction bases left unmatched: 7. The CDR3 contains 16 residues. The CDR3 sequence: CASSPRGTSGYNEQFF. For the CDR3, the DNA is TGTGCCAGCAGCCCCCGAGGGACTAGCGGATACAATGAGCAGTTCTTC.

This chain links TRBV7-9 with TRBJ2-7; the D gene is possibly TRBD2 (6 bases). The germline gives CDR1 SEHNR, CDR2 FQNEAQ (reference sequence). Trimming pared 5 bases from V and 4 bases from J, leaving 21 bases between. This CDR3 contains 16 residues. The CDR3 protein is CASSPPGGGIRYEQYF. The CDR3 coding sequence is TGTGCCAGCAGCCCTCCCGGTGGGGGGATCCGGTACGAGCAGTACTTC.

The V call is TRBV2, the J call TRBJ1-5; D gene uncertain. V was shortened by 6 bases and J by 7 bases, with 10 bases between the two germline ends. The germline V gene has CDR1 SNHLY and CDR2 FYNNEI. The CDR3 runs to 12 residues. The CDR3 protein is CASRGGQQPQHF. As DNA, the CDR3 is TGTGCCAGCAGGGGAGGTCAGCAGCCCCAGCATTTT.

V is TRBV7-9 and J is TRBJ1-1, with TRBD1 as a possible D gene (5 bases). V was cut by 5 bases and J by 5 bases, with 15 bases left in between. There are 14 residues in the CDR3. Germline V gives CDR1 SEHNR, CDR2 FQNEAQ (reference sequence). The CDR3 protein is CASSLGAGYTEAFF. DNA for the CDR3: TGTGCCAGCAGCCTAGGGGCTGGGTATACTGAAGCTTTCTTT.

The chain links TRBV28 to TRBJ1-2, with 9 bases that match TRBD1. The CDR3 consists of 14 residues. Trimming removed 5 bases from V and 8 bases from J; junction bases left unmatched: 9. Looked up from germline, CDR1 is MDHEN and CDR2 is SYDVKM. This CDR3 reads CASSPGQGWWGYTF. DNA of the CDR3: TGTGCCAGCAGTCCGGGACAGGGATGGTGGGGCTACACCTTC.

The chain has TRBV7-9 and TRBJ1-1; D is ambiguous. The germline V gene has CDR1 SEHNR and CDR2 FQNEAQ (reference sequence). This CDR3 region has 12 residues. V lost 4 bases and J 10 bases, leaving 13 bases between the germline ends. Here the CDR3 reads CASSSAEAGAFF. Written as DNA, the CDR3 is TGTGCCAGCAGCTCCGCCGAGGCGGGAGCTTTCTTT.

V gene TRBV3-1 (or the pseudogene TRBV3-2) combines with J gene TRBJ2-1, with D possibly matching TRBD2 (6 bases). Germline loops: CDR1 LGHDT, CDR2 YNNKEL (reference sequence). The ends were cut back, 3 bases at V and 2 bases at J, with 23 bases in the middle. The CDR3 loop spans 19 amino acids. This CDR3 is CASSQNAYTSPNPYNEQFF. In DNA, the CDR3 is TGTGCCAGCAGCCAGAACGCATATACTAGCCCCAATCCCTACAATGAGCAGTTCTTC.